A selection of T cell receptor beta chains follows, all from one sample in a study of ipilimumab plus nivolumab after autologous stem cell transplantation. Some clones are missing from TCRdb's copy, which holds only in-frame ones; the method was immunoSEQ multiplex PCR. The data contain around 20,000 clones, roughly 74% of them singletons. The specimen comprised PBMCs, sampled in a trial of ipilimumab plus nivolumab as post-transplant consolidation. These TCRs come from a male donor with diffuse large B-cell lymphoma. Both conserved end residues are part of each CDR3. The order of the fields is D gene, clone size, V gene, J gene, CDR3 DNA, CDR3 protein. A D gene is named only where the DNA matches it firmly. Clone size appears in some rows only: once, few, many, or a class for an expanded clone.

d_call: .; clone_size: .; v_call: TRBV5-5; j_call: TRBJ2-5; cdr3_nt: TGTGCCAGCAGCTATGGAGGGGGAGAGACCCAGTACTTC; cdr3_aa: CASSYGGGETQYF
d_call: .; clone_size: .; v_call: TRBV7-9; j_call: TRBJ2-3; cdr3_nt: TGTGCCAGCAGCTTGGGCCTCCTTTTGGATACGCAGTATTTT; cdr3_aa: CASSLGLLLDTQYF
d_call: TRBD2; clone_size: .; v_call: TRBV5-6; j_call: TRBJ2-1; cdr3_nt: TGTGCCAGCAGCTTGGAGACTAGCCCCCGTGCTGAGCAGTTCTTC; cdr3_aa: CASSLETSPRAEQFF
d_call: TRBD1; clone_size: .; v_call: TRBV19; j_call: TRBJ2-7; cdr3_nt: TGTGCCAGTAGTTCGGGACAGGGGGTATACGAGCAGTACTTC; cdr3_aa: CASSSGQGVYEQYF
d_call: TRBD1; clone_size: .; v_call: TRBV29-1; j_call: TRBJ2-7; cdr3_nt: TGCAGCGCAAGGACAGGGAGCGAGCAGTACTTC; cdr3_aa: CSARTGSEQYF
d_call: TRBD1; clone_size: .; v_call: TRBV5-6; j_call: TRBJ2-1; cdr3_nt: TGTGCCAGCAGCCCCCCGGGACAGCGAGACAATGAGCAGTTCTTC; cdr3_aa: CASSPPGQRDNEQFF
d_call: .; clone_size: .; v_call: TRBV6-1; j_call: TRBJ1-2; cdr3_nt: TGTGCCAGCAGTGAAGCTCCGGGCCAGGGTGGCTACACCTTC; cdr3_aa: CASSEAPGQGGYTF
d_call: .; clone_size: once; v_call: TRBV11-1; j_call: TRBJ2-7; cdr3_nt: TGTGCCAGCAGCTTTGGCCACTACGAGCAGTACTTC; cdr3_aa: CASSFGHYEQYF
d_call: .; clone_size: .; v_call: TRBV7-6; j_call: TRBJ1-2; cdr3_nt: TGTGCCAGCAGCTTATTTGTGAGGGCTGGCTACACCTTC; cdr3_aa: CASSLFVRAGYTF
d_call: .; clone_size: few; v_call: TRBV9; j_call: TRBJ2-1; cdr3_nt: TGTGCCAGCAGCGAGAAGCCGGGGTTTAGGTTTTATGAGCAGTTCTTC; cdr3_aa: CASSEKPGFRFYEQFF